This T cell receptor beta chain was captured by sequencing in a study of T cells in Graves' hyperthyroidism and ophthalmopathy. Study in general: Any treatment followed the collection of peripheral blood at initial diagnosis. Study observations and caveats: The blood repertoire included most of the expanded thyroid clonotypes above 0.001.

What was amplified from RNA transcripts were TCR beta CDR3 regions. The TCR CDR3 was amplified in a first-round RT-PCR using the HTBI primer set. TCRdb ran MiXCR on the multiplex PCR reads and lists one entry per CDR3 protein. The sample yields approximately 530,000 distinct CDR3 sequences, 16% seen once. In germline, CDR1 is SGHTA, CDR2 FQGNSA. The CDR3 is 13 amino acids. Trimming took off 5 bases at V and 7 bases at J, with 14 bases between the two ends. Orbital computed tomography, thyroid ultrasound, serum thyroxine and TRAb, and clinical symptoms together informed the diagnoses. The PBMCs were sourced from fresh peripheral blood (around 10 ml). This clonotype was detected only once. The antigen remains undetermined. This may come from a read error, since a much larger clone is one base off.

The TCR originated in a woman aged 18-29 years with Graves' hyperthyroidism. The sample taken for sequencing was blood. V gene TRBV7-2 combines with J gene TRBJ1-1; tentatively, D is TRBD1 (6 bases). The CDR3 loop is CASSRAPGVEAFF. The CDR3 region has the DNA TGTGCCAGCAGCCGAGCACCAGGGGTTGAAGCTTTCTTT.